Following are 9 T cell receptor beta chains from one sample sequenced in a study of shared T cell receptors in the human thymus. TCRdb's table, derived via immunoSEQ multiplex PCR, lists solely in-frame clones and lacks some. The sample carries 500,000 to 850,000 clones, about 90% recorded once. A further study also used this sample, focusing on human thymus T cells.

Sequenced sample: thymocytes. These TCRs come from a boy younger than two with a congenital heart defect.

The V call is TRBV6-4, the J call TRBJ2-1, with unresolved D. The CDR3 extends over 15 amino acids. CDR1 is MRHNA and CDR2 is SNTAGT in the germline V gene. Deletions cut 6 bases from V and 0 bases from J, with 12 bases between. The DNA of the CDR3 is TGTGCCAGCAGATCTCCCGCGGCCTCCTACAATGAGCAGTTCTTC. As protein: CASRSPAASYNEQFF.

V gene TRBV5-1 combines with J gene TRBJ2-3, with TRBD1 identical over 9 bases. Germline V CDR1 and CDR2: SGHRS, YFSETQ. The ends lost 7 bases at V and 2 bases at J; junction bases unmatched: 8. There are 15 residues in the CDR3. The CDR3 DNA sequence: TGCGCCAGCGAATGGACAGGGGCCAACACAGATACGCAGTATTTT. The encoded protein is CASEWTGANTDTQYF.

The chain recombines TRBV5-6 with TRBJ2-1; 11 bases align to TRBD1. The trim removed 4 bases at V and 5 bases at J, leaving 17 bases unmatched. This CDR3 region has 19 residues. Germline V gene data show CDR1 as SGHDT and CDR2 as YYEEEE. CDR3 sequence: CASSTPQNTGTGGNNEQFF. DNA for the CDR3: TGTGCCAGCAGCACCCCGCAGAACACCGGGACAGGGGGTAACAATGAGCAGTTCTTC. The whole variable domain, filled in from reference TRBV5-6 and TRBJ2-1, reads DAGVTQSPTHLIKTRGQQVTLRCSPKSGHDTVSWYQQALGQGPQFIFQYYEEEERQRGNFPDRFSGHQFPNYSSELNVNALLLGDSALYLCASSTPQNTGTGGNNEQFFGPGTRLTVL.

CDR3 DNA sequence: TGTGCCAGCAGCCGCGGAGGAGGGGCCGAGACCCAGTACTTC. It encodes CASSRGGGAETQYF. The chain links TRBV7-6 to TRBJ2-5, with D maybe TRBD2 (6 bases). Trimming cost V 5 bases and J 5 bases, with 15 bases left between them. Germline assignment: CDR1 SGHVS and CDR2 FNYEAQ. The CDR3 sequence is 14 residues long. The variable domain in full, with the rest retrieved from reference TRBV7-6 and TRBJ2-5, is GAGVSQSPRYKVTKRGQDVALRCDPISGHVSLYWYRQALGQGPEFLTYFNYEAQQDKSGLPNDRFSAERPEGSISTLTIQRTEQRDSAMYRCASSRGGGAETQYFGPGTRLLVL.

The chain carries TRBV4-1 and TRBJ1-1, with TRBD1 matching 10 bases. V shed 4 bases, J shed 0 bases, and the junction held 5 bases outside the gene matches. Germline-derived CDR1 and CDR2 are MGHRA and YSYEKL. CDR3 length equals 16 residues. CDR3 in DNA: TGCGCCAGCAGCCGGGGACAGGGGTGGATGAACACTGAAGCTTTCTTT. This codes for CASSRGQGWMNTEAFF.

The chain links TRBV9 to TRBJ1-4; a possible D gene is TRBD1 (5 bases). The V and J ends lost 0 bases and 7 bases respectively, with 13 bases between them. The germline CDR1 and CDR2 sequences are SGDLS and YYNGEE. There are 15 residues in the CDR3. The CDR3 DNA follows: TGTGCCAGCAGCGTAGGCAGGGTTAGTGGTGAAAAACTGTTTTTT. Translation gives CASSVGRVSGEKLFF.

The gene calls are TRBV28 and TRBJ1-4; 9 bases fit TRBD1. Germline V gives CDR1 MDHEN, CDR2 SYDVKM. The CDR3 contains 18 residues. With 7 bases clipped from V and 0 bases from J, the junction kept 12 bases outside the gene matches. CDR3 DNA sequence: TGTGCCAGCACCCTCCCGACAGGGGGATCGGCAACTAATGAAAAACTGTTTTTT. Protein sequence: CASTLPTGGSATNEKLFF.

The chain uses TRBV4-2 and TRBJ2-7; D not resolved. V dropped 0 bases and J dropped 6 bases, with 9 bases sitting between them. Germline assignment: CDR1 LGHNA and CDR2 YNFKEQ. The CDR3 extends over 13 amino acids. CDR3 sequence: CASSQEGDGEQYF. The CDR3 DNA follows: TGTGCCAGCAGCCAAGAAGGAGATGGCGAGCAGTACTTC.

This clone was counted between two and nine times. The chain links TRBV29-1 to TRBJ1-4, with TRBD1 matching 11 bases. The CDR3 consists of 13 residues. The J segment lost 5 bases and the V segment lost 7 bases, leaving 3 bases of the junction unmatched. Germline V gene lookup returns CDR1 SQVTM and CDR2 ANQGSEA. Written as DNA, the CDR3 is TGCAGCGGAGGGACAGGGGGGAATGAAAAACTGTTTTTT. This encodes CSGGTGGNEKLFF.